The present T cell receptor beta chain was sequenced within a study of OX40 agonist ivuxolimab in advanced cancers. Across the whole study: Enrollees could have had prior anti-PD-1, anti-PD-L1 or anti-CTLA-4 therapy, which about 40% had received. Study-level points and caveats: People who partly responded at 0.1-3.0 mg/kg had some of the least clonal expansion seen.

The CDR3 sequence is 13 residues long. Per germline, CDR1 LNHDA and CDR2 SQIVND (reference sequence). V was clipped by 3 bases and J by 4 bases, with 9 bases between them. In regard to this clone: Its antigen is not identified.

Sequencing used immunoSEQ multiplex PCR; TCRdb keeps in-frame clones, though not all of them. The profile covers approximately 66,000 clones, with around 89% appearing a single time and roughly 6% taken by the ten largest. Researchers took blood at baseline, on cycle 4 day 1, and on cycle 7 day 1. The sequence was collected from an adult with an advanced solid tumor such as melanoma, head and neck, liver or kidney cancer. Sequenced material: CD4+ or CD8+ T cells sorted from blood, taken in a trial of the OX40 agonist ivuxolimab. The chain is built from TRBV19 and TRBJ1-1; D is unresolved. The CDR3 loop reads CASSIWGTTEAFF. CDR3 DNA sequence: TGTGCCAGTAGTATTTGGGGTACCACTGAAGCTTTCTTT.